This T cell receptor beta chain was identified during a study of PD-L1 blockade in urothelial cancer. Study context: Blood was tested 3 weeks (second dose) and 6 weeks into treatment.

There are 15 residues in the CDR3. Trimming removed 4 bases from V and 0 bases from J, with 11 bases in between. Per germline, CDR1 SGHRS and CDR2 YFSETQ. Each PCR contained spiked-in synthetic TCR analog templates. Method: immunoSEQ multiplex PCR; TCRdb's copy keeps in-frame clones and lacks some. The sample lists around 79,000 clones; around 81% were seen once. The sample's time point: pretreatment peripheral blood. Individual patients had between 1 and 8 samples, taken pretreatment and on-treatment. This TCR derives from a man aged 35 to 55 with urothelial cancer. Material: PBMCs, obtained around atezolizumab (anti-PD-L1) treatment. The J gene is TRBJ1-3, the V gene TRBV5-1, with D maybe TRBD1 (6 bases). CDR3 sequence reads: CASSPGASSGNTIYF. The CDR3 DNA is TGCGCCAGCAGCCCAGGGGCGAGCTCTGGAAACACCATATATTTT. Full variable domain (rest looked up from reference TRBV5-1 and TRBJ1-3): KAGVTQTPRYLIKTRGQQVTLSCSPISGHRSVSWYQQTPGQGLQFLFEYFSETQRNKGNFPGRFSGRQFSNSRSEMNVSTLELGDSALYLCASSPGASSGNTIYFGEGSWLTVV.